The 25 T cell receptor beta chains presented below share a single source sample, sequenced in a study of CD8+ T cells in alopecia areata. Sample treatment: oral pan-JAK inhibitor, 5-10 mg twice daily. The sequencing template was cDNA reverse transcribed from extracted RNA. Sequencing was performed with immunoSEQ multiplex PCR; in TCRdb, only in-frame clones are kept and a portion is missing. The table has more than 140,000 clones, 85% to 90% seen once. The specimen was CD8+ T cells sorted from blood, collected at week 4, from a patient treated with tofacitinib. The receptors stem from a human donor with alopecia areata.

This rearrangement joins TRBV18 to TRBJ2-1; D is undetermined. Trimming stripped 3 bases from V and 4 bases from J, with 16 bases between. The CDR3 spans 16 residues. CDR1 is KGHSH, CDR2 LQKENI, per germline. DNA of the CDR3: TGTGCCAGCTCACCCCGTCGGGCAGCCGAGTACAATGAGCAGTTCTTC. Protein product: CASSPRRAAEYNEQFF.

The rearrangement joins TRBV5-6 to TRBJ2-1, with 8 positions matching TRBD2. The germline V gene encodes CDR1 SGHDT and CDR2 YYEEEE. The CDR3 has 15 amino acids. With 4 bases clipped from V and 7 bases from J, the junction kept 10 bases outside the gene matches. The CDR3 DNA sequence: TGTGCCAGCAGCCTCATGGGGAGCGGGAGTAATGAGCAGTTCTTC. It encodes CASSLMGSGSNEQFF. Full variable domain (remainder filled in from reference TRBV5-6 and TRBJ2-1): DAGVTQSPTHLIKTRGQQVTLRCSPKSGHDTVSWYQQALGQGPQFIFQYYEEEERQRGNFPDRFSGHQFPNYSSELNVNALLLGDSALYLCASSLMGSGSNEQFFGPGTRLTVL.

The rearrangement joins TRBV19 to TRBJ2-4; D is unclear. Germline CDR1 LNHDA, CDR2 SQIVND (reference sequence). The CDR3 is made up of 14 amino acids. The V end was cut by 1 base, the J end by 3 bases, with 7 bases between. In nucleotides, the CDR3 is TGTGCCAGTAGTATAGGAAGGGACAAAAACATTCAGTACTTC. Protein sequence: CASSIGRDKNIQYF. Filled out from reference TRBV19 and TRBJ2-4, the complete variable domain reads DGGITQSPKYLFRKEGQNVTLSCEQNLNHDAMYWYRQDPGQGLRLIYYSQIVNDFQKGDIAEGYSVSREKKESFPLTVTSAQKNPTAFYLCASSIGRDKNIQYFGAGTRLSVL.

In its sample, this clone was seen once. The chain has TRBV15 and TRBJ2-7; D is undetermined. Per the germline V gene, CDR1 is LNHNV and CDR2 is YYDKDF (reference sequence). The CDR3 loop spans 14 amino acids. Between the trimmed V and J ends, which lost 5 bases and 2 bases, there was a span of 13 bases. The CDR3 is CATSPVKTTYEQYF. The CDR3 DNA is TGTGCCACCAGCCCCGTCAAGACAACCTACGAGCAGTACTTC.

The V and J genes are TRBV5-1 and TRBJ2-7; D gene uncertain. The V end lost 4 bases, the J end lost 5 bases, and 13 bases lay between the germline ends. There are 13 residues in the CDR3. Germline lookup yields CDR1 SGHRS and CDR2 YFSETQ. The CDR3 DNA sequence: TGCGCCAGCAGCCCGGGCCGTAGGGACGAGCAGTACTTC. Translating it yields CASSPGRRDEQYF.

This rearrangement joins TRBV7-9 to TRBJ1-6; D perhaps matches TRBD1 (5 bases). The CDR3 is 15 residues long. With 5 bases removed from V and 9 bases from J, the gap between germline ends came to 17 bases. Germline values: CDR1 SEHNR, CDR2 FQNEAQ (reference sequence). The CDR3 protein is CASSQTQGTRSPLHF. As DNA, the CDR3 is TGTGCCAGCAGCCAAACGCAGGGTACCCGTTCACCCCTCCACTTT.

This clone showed up just a few times. The chain carries TRBV7-9 and TRBJ2-6; D might be TRBD2 (6 bases). V lost 2 bases and J lost 0, with 17 bases in between. Germline-derived CDR1 and CDR2 are SEHNR and FQNEAQ (reference sequence). This CDR3 is built from 19 residues. The CDR3 sequence is CASSLPLRGGTSGANVLTF. CDR3 bases: TGTGCCAGCAGCTTACCCTTGAGGGGCGGGACCTCTGGGGCCAACGTCCTGACTTTC.

The chain has TRBV6-1 and TRBJ2-7, with 9 bases that match TRBD2. The CDR3 totals 17 residues. V dropped 1 base and J dropped 2; count of bases not matched to a gene: 9. The germline V gene has CDR1 MNHNS and CDR2 SASEGT. The CDR3 region is CASSEDLELAGAYEQYF. The CDR3 region has the DNA TGTGCCAGCAGTGAAGATCTCGAGTTAGCGGGGGCCTACGAGCAGTACTTC.

The chain recombines TRBV5-4 with TRBJ2-7; unclear D gene. V was shortened by 0 bases and J by 5 bases, with 9 bases between the two germline ends. The CDR3 sequence is 13 residues long. Germline CDR1 is SGHNT and CDR2 is YYREEE (reference sequence). The CDR3 region is CASSLEGYDEQYF. The CDR3 coding sequence is TGTGCCAGCAGCTTGGAAGGGTACGACGAGCAGTACTTC. Variable domain in full (rest from reference TRBV5-4 and TRBJ2-7): ETGVTQSPTHLIKTRGQQVTLRCSSQSGHNTVSWYQQALGQGPQFIFQYYREEENGRGNFPPRFSGLQFPNYSSELNVNALELDDSALYLCASSLEGYDEQYFGPGTRLTVT.

The chain recombines TRBV4-1 with TRBJ1-5; D gene ambiguous. Trimming stripped 3 bases from V and 2 bases from J, with 17 bases between. This CDR3 is 17 amino acids long. Germline CDR1 MGHRA, CDR2 YSYEKL. CDR3 coding DNA: TGCGCCAGCAGCCAGGGGTTCGTCGTTACAGGCAATCAGCCCCAGCATTTT. Protein sequence: CASSQGFVVTGNQPQHF.

The V gene is TRBV27, the J gene TRBJ2-7; TRBD1 matches at 8 bases. The germline V gene encodes CDR1 MNHEY and CDR2 SMNVEV (reference sequence). Trimming at V came to 6 bases and at J to 4 bases, leaving 5 bases not matched to a gene. The CDR3 extends over 13 amino acids. The chain's CDR3 is CASSLDREYEQYF. Written as DNA, the CDR3 is TGTGCCAGCAGCCTGGACAGGGAATACGAGCAGTACTTC.

V usage is TRBV25-1 and J usage is TRBJ2-7; D is ambiguous. The V gene's germline CDR1 is MGHDK and CDR2 SYGVNS. The ends were cut back, 4 bases at V and 3 bases at J, with 4 bases in the middle. This CDR3 has 11 residues. The CDR3 nucleotides are TGTGCCAGCAGTGGCGACTACGAGCAGTACTTC. This codes for CASSGDYEQYF.

V is TRBV12-5 and J is TRBJ1-5; D unclear. V was shortened by 1 base and J by 3 bases, with 7 bases between the two germline ends. CDR1 and CDR2 from the germline V gene are LGHNT and FRNRAP. This CDR3 contains 14 residues. CDR3 nucleotides: TGTGCTAGTGGTTTGGGCACCTACAATCAGCCCCAGCATTTT. Translation: CASGLGTYNQPQHF.

This clone appeared once. The chain is built from TRBV29-1 and TRBJ2-2; maybe TRBD2 (5 bases). The CDR3 is 17 residues long. Trimming left V 0 bases short and J 4 bases short, with 18 bases between. CDR1 and CDR2 (germline): SQVTM, ANQGSEA. CDR3: CSVEEGIGGVSTGELFF. CDR3 nucleotides: TGCAGCGTTGAAGAAGGGATCGGAGGAGTATCCACCGGGGAGCTGTTTTTT.

The chain combines TRBV28 with TRBJ1-1; 9 positions match TRBD1. Trimming took 4 bases from V and 0 from J; bases not matched to a gene: 0. The CDR3 runs 14 residues. CDR1 and CDR2 from the germline V gene are MDHEN and SYDVKM. CDR3 DNA: TGTGCCAGCAGTTGGACAGGGGTGAACACTGAAGCTTTCTTT. Translated, it gives CASSWTGVNTEAFF. The whole variable domain, filled in from reference TRBV28 and TRBJ1-1, reads DVKVTQSSRYLVKRTGEKVFLECVQDMDHENMFWYRQDPGLGLRLIYFSYDVKMKEKGDIPEGYSVSREKKERFSLILESASTNQTSMYLCASSWTGVNTEAFFGQGTRLTVV.

The genes are TRBV29-1 and TRBJ2-7; possibly TRBD1 for D (5 bases). Trimming removed 3 bases from V and 1 base from J, with 16 bases in between. There are 15 residues in the CDR3. Germline lookup yields CDR1 SQVTM and CDR2 ANQGSEA. The CDR3 region is CSVELWGNPSYEQYF. The CDR3 bases are TGCAGCGTTGAGCTCTGGGGCAACCCATCCTACGAGCAGTACTTC.

This clone came up a few times. This chain connects TRBV2 to TRBJ2-6; the D gene could be TRBD1 or TRBD2 (5 bases each). The CDR3 contains 15 residues. Trimming shortened V by 3 bases and J by 4 bases, and 10 bases separated the two germline ends. In germline, CDR1 is SNHLY, CDR2 FYNNEI. The CDR3: CASSEGVAGANVLTF. CDR3 in DNA: TGTGCCAGCAGTGAGGGGGTGGCCGGGGCCAACGTCCTGACTTTC.

This clone has a single count. The chain combines TRBV7-6 with TRBJ1-2; D is unclear. Trimming shortened V by 5 bases and J by 4 bases, and 11 bases separated the two germline ends. The CDR3 covers 13 residues. Germline values: CDR1 SGHVS, CDR2 FNYEAQ. For the CDR3, the DNA is TGTGCCAGCAGCCCTGGAGGCGGCTATGGCTACACCTTC. This sequence encodes CASSPGGGYGYTF.

The genes are TRBV9 and TRBJ2-7; possibly TRBD2 for D (5 bases). This CDR3 is built from 16 residues. With 2 bases removed from V and 5 bases from J, the gap between germline ends came to 20 bases. CDR1 is SGDLS, CDR2 YYNGEE, per germline. CDR3 DNA: TGTGCCAGCAGCGTCAATCTGGACGGGGATACGGACGAGCAGTACTTC. Its translation is CASSVNLDGDTDEQYF.

This clone was detected only once. V and J are TRBV5-1 and TRBJ2-1, with a weak D call TRBD2 (6 bases). The V gene's germline CDR1 is SGHRS and CDR2 YFSETQ. The CDR3 totals 14 residues. V lost 4 bases and J lost 9, with 17 bases in between. CDR3 amino acids: CASSAGTSEGEQFF. CDR3 bases: TGCGCCAGCAGCGCGGGGACTTCCGAAGGTGAGCAGTTCTTC.

The chain joins TRBV29-1 to TRBJ2-7; no clear D gene. Germline CDR1 is SQVTM and CDR2 is ANQGSEA. Trimming stripped 8 bases from V and 0 bases from J, with 14 bases between. The CDR3 is 13 residues long. Here the CDR3 DNA reads TGCAGCATGTCCAGCTCCGGCTCCTACGAGCAGTACTTC. Translating gives CSMSSSGSYEQYF.

The rearrangement uses TRBV6-5 and TRBJ2-5; D might be TRBD2 (5 bases). The germline CDR1 and CDR2 sequences are MNHEY and SVGAGI. Trimming left V 8 bases short and J 1 base short, with 11 bases between. The CDR3 sequence is 13 residues long. CDR3 nucleotides: TGTGCCAGCGGATCAGAGGGCCAAGAGACCCAGTACTTC. It yields the protein CASGSEGQETQYF.

V and J are TRBV4-1 and TRBJ2-2, with 9 bases fitting TRBD1. Germline assignment: CDR1 MGHRA and CDR2 YSYEKL. Trimming at V came to 4 bases and at J to 2 bases, leaving 5 bases not matched to a gene. This CDR3 spans 16 amino acids. This CDR3 is CASSRGQGSNTGELFF. CDR3 nucleotide sequence: TGCGCCAGCAGCCGAGGACAGGGGAGCAACACCGGGGAGCTGTTTTTT.

This sequence joins TRBV6-4 and TRBJ2-1; maybe TRBD2 (6 bases). V gave up 6 bases and J gave up 0 bases, with 15 bases separating them. Germline V gene sequence: CDR1 MRHNA, CDR2 SNTAGT. The CDR3 runs to 16 residues. The CDR3 nucleotides read TGTGCCAGCAGCGGAGGGGCTCCAAGCTCCTACAATGAGCAGTTCTTC. Its translation is CASSGGAPSSYNEQFF.

In this sample, this clone turned up a few times. The V call is TRBV30, the J call TRBJ2-5; 8 bases line up with TRBD1. Germline assignment: CDR1 GTSNPN and CDR2 SVGIG (reference sequence). CDR3 length: 13 amino acids. V was clipped by 2 bases and J by 5 bases; unmatched bases: 4. The CDR3 loop is CAWSPTGEETQYF. CDR3 DNA: TGTGCCTGGAGTCCGACAGGGGAGGAGACCCAGTACTTC.